A selection of T cell receptor beta chains follows, all from one sample in a study of T-cell reconstitution after alpha-beta-depleted transplantation in children. Via MiXCR, TCRdb re-called the PCR reads, giving one row per CDR3 protein. This sample carries some 310,000 distinct CDR3 sequences, around 25% of them seen once, and the ten largest clones take approximately 11%. The sample was PBMCs, mostly from graft donor cells, taken 180 days after TCRalphabeta/CD19-depleted stem cell transplant. The source of these receptors is a male patient between 10 and 17 years old who had a stem cell transplant for acute lymphoblastic leukemia, so the T cells may come from the graft donor. CDR3s leave out the opening cysteine and the closing phenylalanine or tryptophan. A D gene is named only where the DNA matches it firmly. Only some rows state a clone size, as once, few, many or a class for expanded clones.

J	D	V	size	CDR3
TRBJ2-3	.	TRBV5-1	many	ASSLNAPDTQY
TRBJ1-3	TRBD1	TRBV5-1	many	ASKSWTGVSSGNTIY
TRBJ2-2	TRBD1	TRBV28	few	ASSSGTDANTGELF
TRBJ2-5	.	TRBV7-9	.	ASSLVLDSKETQY
TRBJ1-2	.	TRBV5-1	.	ASSLGTTRVMGGYT
TRBJ1-5	.	TRBV27	.	ASSSQGLDQRQH
TRBJ1-5	TRBD1	TRBV6-1	.	ASSTTGSNQPQH
TRBJ2-3	TRBD2	TRBV5-1	many	ASSLNGIAGGSTDTQY
TRBJ2-7	.	TRBV5-1	few	ASSSSGQPYEQY
TRBJ2-7	TRBD1	TRBV27	.	ASSARLRTGGYEQY
TRBJ1-1	TRBD1	TRBV5-1	few	ASSFRGQGAKRDTEAF
TRBJ1-5	.	TRBV7-9	.	ASSYPERGQPQH
TRBJ1-1	.	TRBV7-9	.	ASSLAVGEAF
TRBJ2-1	.	TRBV7-9	.	AVSGLALF
TRBJ2-7	.	TRBV28	few	ASSMPETVRSSYEQY